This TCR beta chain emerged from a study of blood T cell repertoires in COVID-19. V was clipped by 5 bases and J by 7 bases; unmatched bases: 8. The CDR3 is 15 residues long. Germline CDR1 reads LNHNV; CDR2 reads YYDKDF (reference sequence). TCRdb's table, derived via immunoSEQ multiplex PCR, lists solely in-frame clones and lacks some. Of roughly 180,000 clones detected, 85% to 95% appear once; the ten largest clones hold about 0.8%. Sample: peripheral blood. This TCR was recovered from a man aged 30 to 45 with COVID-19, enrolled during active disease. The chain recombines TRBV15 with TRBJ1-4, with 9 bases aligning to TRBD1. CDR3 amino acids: CATSPRTGAGEKLFF. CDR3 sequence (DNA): TGTGCCACCAGCCCCCGGACAGGGGCGGGTGAAAAACTGTTTTTT.